This T cell receptor (beta chain) is drawn from a study of T-cell memory formation after mild COVID-19 (dated by TCRdb to about 2021). As for the study more broadly: Most TCR sequence clusters were specific to one of the two donors. In a couple of donors, T-cell clones that expanded and contracted after mild COVID-19 were followed by sequencing TCRalpha and TCRbeta repertoires longitudinally. Two young, previously healthy adult volunteers, one female and one male, were included in the cohort. Points the paper makes about the study in general: Clones that contracted from day 15 to 85 showed balanced CD4/CD8 phenotypes, whereas a second wave of clones that expanded from day 15 to 37 leaned towards CD4+. The study covered only a couple of mild cases, and larger cohorts including severe cases with pre-infection samples were considered necessary. SARS-CoV-2 specificity was not confirmed for the second-wave clones peaking on day 37. Contracting CD4+ clones turned up mainly in the CM and EM memory subsets, whereas EMRA was where CD8+ clones were enriched. Some responding clones were found in pre-infection memory, which suggests that pre-existing cross-reactive memory T cells took part in the SARS-CoV-2 response.

Sequences SGHRS (CDR1) and YFSETQ (CDR2) are obtained from the germline V gene. V is reduced by 3 bases and J by 0 bases, leaving a spacing of 12 bases between them. There are 15 amino acids in the CDR3, from cysteine to phenylalanine inclusive. CDR3 DNA is the only sequence kept; it has 45 bases, read in frame from the first base. With regard to this clonotype: The target of this receptor is not known. Per-base quality was not reported, and no clone a single base away is much larger than it.

The sequencer was an Illumina NovaSeq 6000. TCRalpha and TCRbeta cDNA libraries were constructed by 5'RACE with constant-segment primers, with sample barcodes and unique molecular identifiers being introduced. Trizol reagent was used to extract RNA from every sample. Libraries were amplified in two PCR steps, with a second sample barcode and Illumina TruSeq adapters added in the second step. Sequencing of the libraries was done on an Illumina NovaSeq, producing 2 x 150 bp paired-end reads. The authors processed their data as follows. Reads were demultiplexed and collapsed into UMI-guided consensus sequences with migec v1.2.7. Using mixcr v2.1.11, the UMI consensuses were aligned to TRA and TRB V and J templates and assembled into clonotypes. Clonotypes were classified as expanded or contracted when called significant by both edgeR and NoisET, with noise models trained on biological replicates. For edgeR calls, the cutoffs were a false discovery rate-adjusted p below 0.01 and a log2 fold-change threshold of 1. As an exploratory analysis of dynamics, max-normalized trajectories of the 1000 most abundant clonotypes were examined with PCA combined with hierarchical clustering. Separately sequenced CD4+ and CD8+ repertoires were used to assign the CD4 or CD8 phenotype of responding clones. TCRdb reprocessed the public reads (quality trimming at Q25 with fastp, clone calling with MiXCR) and kept in-frame beta chains. Identical CDR3 protein sequences are pooled into one entry, listed with their most common genes and DNA. The V and J calls follow TCRdb's processing rather than the paper's. This sample gives 380,000 or so distinct CDR3 sequences in total; 13% to 15% of them show up just once. Clones ranked in the top ten supply roughly 22% of the sample.

Ficoll-Paque density gradient centrifugation was the method used to isolate PBMCs. The sequence derives from a man aged 18-30 years who had mild COVID-19 (a few samples of this study predate the infection). The sample titles of this study are shuffled in the database, so cell type and time point are left out; the donor was told from shared clones. The sequenced material came from PBMCs or a T cell subset sorted from them (not recorded which). The chain is encoded by TRBV5-1 joined to TRBJ2-5; the D segment cannot be called with confidence. The nucleotides are TGCGCCAGCAGCTGGAATGCTGGATACCAAGAGACCCAGTACTTC. It encodes CASSWNAGYQETQYF.